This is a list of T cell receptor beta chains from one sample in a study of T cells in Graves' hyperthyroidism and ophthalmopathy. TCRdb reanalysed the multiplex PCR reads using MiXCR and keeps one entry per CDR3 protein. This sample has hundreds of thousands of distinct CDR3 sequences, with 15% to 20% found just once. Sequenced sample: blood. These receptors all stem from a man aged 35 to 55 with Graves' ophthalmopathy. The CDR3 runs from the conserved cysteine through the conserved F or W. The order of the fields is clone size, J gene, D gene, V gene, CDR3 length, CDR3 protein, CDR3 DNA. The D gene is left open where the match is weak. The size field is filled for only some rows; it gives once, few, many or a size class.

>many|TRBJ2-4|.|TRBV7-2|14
CASSFGDSRDIQYF
TGTGCCAGCAGCTTCGGGGACTCCCGGGATATTCAGTACTTC
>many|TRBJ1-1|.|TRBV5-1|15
CASSPSPTGNTEAFF
TGCGCCAGCAGCCCCTCCCCGACAGGGAACACTGAAGCTTTCTTT
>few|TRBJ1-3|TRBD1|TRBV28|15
CASSDPSRGQNTIYF
TGTGCCAGCAGTGACCCCAGCAGGGGGCAAAACACCATATATTTT
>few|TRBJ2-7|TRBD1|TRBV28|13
CASSSRGRLAQYF
TGTGCCAGCAGTAGCAGGGGGCGACTCGCGCAGTACTTC
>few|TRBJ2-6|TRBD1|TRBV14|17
CASSQRTGGSGANVLTF
TGTGCCAGCAGCCAAAGGACAGGGGGCTCTGGGGCCAACGTCCTGACTTTC
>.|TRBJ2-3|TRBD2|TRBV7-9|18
CASSAPQGQAGSTDTQYF
TGTGCCAGCAGCGCCCCGCAGGGTCAAGCGGGAAGCACAGATACGCAGTATTTT
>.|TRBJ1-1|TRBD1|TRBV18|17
CASSPLSLTGEVTEAFF
TGTGCCAGCTCACCACTCTCGCTTACAGGGGAGGTCACTGAAGCTTTCTTT
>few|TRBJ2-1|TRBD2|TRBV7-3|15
CASSPRTSAYNEQFF
TGTGCCAGCAGCCCCCGGACTAGCGCCTACAATGAGCAGTTCTTC
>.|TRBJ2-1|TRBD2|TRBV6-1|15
CASARSGTSYNEQFF
TGTGCCAGCGCCCGTAGCGGGACCTCCTACAATGAGCAGTTCTTC
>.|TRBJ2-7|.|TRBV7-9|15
CASSPFQNPSYEQYF
TGTGCCAGCAGTCCATTCCAAAATCCCTCCTACGAGCAGTACTTC
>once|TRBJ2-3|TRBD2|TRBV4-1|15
CASSPPVAGGLMQYF
TGCGCCAGCAGCCCCCCGGTAGCGGGGGGCCTCATGCAGTATTTT
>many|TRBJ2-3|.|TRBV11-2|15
CASSFGHRGADTQYF
TGTGCCAGCAGCTTCGGACACAGAGGGGCTGATACGCAGTATTTT
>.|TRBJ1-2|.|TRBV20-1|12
CSAREDSWGYTF
TGCAGTGCTAGAGAGGACAGCTGGGGCTACACCTTC
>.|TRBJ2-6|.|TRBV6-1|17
CASRSSPVFSGANVLTF
TGTGCCAGCAGGTCGAGTCCGGTTTTCTCTGGGGCCAACGTCCTGACTTTC
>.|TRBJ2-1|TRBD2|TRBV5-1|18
CASSLVPMTSGGYNEQFF
TGCGCCAGCAGCTTGGTCCCTATGACTAGCGGGGGCTACAATGAGCAGTTCTTC
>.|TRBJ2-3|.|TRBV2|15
CASSGSEVNTDTQYF
TGTGCCAGCAGTGGATCGGAAGTGAACACAGATACGCAGTATTTT
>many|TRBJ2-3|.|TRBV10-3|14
CAISEDGGTDTQYF
TGTGCCATCAGTGAGGACGGGGGCACAGATACGCAGTATTTT
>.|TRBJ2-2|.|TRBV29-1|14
CSVNRGGLTGELFF
TGCAGCGTTAACCGGGGCGGACTCACCGGGGAGCTGTTTTTT
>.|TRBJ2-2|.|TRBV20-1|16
CSARDGRGPNTGELFF
TGCAGTGCTAGAGATGGCAGAGGCCCGAACACCGGGGAGCTGTTTTTT
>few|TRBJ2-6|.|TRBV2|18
CASSGPLVGGSGANVLTF
TGTGCCAGCAGTGGCCCCCTCGTGGGGGGCTCTGGGGCCAACGTCCTGACTTTC
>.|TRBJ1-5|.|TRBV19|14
CASSGGNSNQPQHF
TGTGCCAGTAGTGGGGGCAATAGCAATCAGCCCCAGCATTTT
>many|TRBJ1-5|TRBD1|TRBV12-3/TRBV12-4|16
CASRNTGAARNQPQHF
TGTGCCAGCAGGAATACAGGGGCCGCGCGAAATCAGCCCCAGCATTTT
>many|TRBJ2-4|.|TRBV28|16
CASSLSTALAKNIQYF
TGTGCCAGCAGTTTATCTACAGCACTAGCCAAAAACATTCAGTACTTC
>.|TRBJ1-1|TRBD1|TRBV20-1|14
CSARKQGMNTEAFF
TGCAGTGCTAGAAAACAGGGGATGAACACTGAAGCTTTCTTT
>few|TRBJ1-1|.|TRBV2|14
CASSEVWRNTEAFF
TGTGCCAGCAGTGAAGTGTGGCGGAACACTGAAGCTTTCTTT
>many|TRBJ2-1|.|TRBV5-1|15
CASSFLPGSYNEQFF
TGCGCCAGCAGCTTCCTACCAGGCTCCTACAATGAGCAGTTCTTC
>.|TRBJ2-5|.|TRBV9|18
CASSRDSFPGGGRETQYF
TGTGCCAGCAGCCGGGACTCCTTCCCCGGGGGCGGGAGAGAGACCCAGTACTTC
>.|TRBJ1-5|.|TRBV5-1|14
CASSLGEVDQPQHF
TGCGCCAGCAGCTTGGGGGAGGTGGATCAGCCCCAGCATTTT
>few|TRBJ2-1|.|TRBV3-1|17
CASSLQARGSSYNEQFF
TGTGCCAGCAGCCTACAAGCCAGGGGCTCCTCCTACAATGAGCAGTTCTTC
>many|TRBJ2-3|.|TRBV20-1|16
CSASLRGPGGTDTQYF
TGCAGTGCTAGTCTTCGGGGACCCGGTGGAACAGATACGCAGTATTTT
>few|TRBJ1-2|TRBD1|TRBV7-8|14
CASSKQGGALGYTF
TGTGCCAGCAGTAAACAGGGGGGCGCACTTGGCTACACCTTC
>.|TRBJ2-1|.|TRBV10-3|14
CAISARDTYNEQFF
TGTGCCATCAGTGCACGGGATACCTACAATGAGCAGTTCTTC
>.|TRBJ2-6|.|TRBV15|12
CATRLGANVLTF
TGTGCCACTCGCCTTGGGGCCAACGTCCTGACTTTC
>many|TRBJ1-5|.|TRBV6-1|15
CASSLRKDSNQPQHF
TGTGCCAGCAGTCTGAGAAAGGACAGCAATCAGCCCCAGCATTTT
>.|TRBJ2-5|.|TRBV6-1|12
CASSSRGKTQYF
TGTGCCAGCAGTAGCCGCGGGAAGACCCAGTACTTC
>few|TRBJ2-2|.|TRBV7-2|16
CASSPSESRNTGELFF
TGTGCCAGCAGCCCCAGCGAATCCCGGAACACCGGGGAGCTGTTTTTT
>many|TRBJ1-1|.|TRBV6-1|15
CASITGQGRNTEAFF
TGTGCCAGCATCACAGGGCAGGGTAGGAACACTGAAGCTTTCTTT
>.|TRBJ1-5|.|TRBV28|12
CASSFGAQPQHF
TGTGCCAGCAGTTTCGGTGCTCAGCCCCAGCATTTT
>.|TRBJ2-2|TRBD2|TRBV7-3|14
CASSTGLASGELFF
TGTGCCAGCAGCACGGGACTAGCGTCTGGGGAGCTGTTTTTT
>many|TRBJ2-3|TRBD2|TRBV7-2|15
CASSLSSGEGYTQYF
TGTGCCAGCAGCTTAAGTTCCGGGGAGGGCTATACGCAGTATTTT